This T cell receptor (beta chain) emerged from a study of blood T cell repertoires in COVID-19 (dated by TCRdb to the early 2020s). About the investigation overall: Collaborator samples came from the United States, Italy and Spain and covered acute and convalescent phases of COVID-19. The material from the prospective study consisted of cDNA or gDNA derived from T cells, B-cell-depleted T cells, or PBMCs. Deeply sampled blood TCRbeta repertoires from subjects exposed to, actively infected with, or recovered from COVID-19 were included in the dataset. The repertoires were released in a freely available public database meant as a resource for research on the immune response to SARS-CoV-2. Samples came from the ongoing ImmuneRACE study (first 160 participants) plus 1,254 subjects from 6 global collaborators. A de-identified subject ID, COVID-19 status, age in years and sex were almost always included in the sample metadata. Where HLA class I and class II types were available, the types were taken from metadata supplied by the sample provider, not from assay-based typing.

TCRbeta CDR3 regions were amplified from genomic DNA by means of the immunoSEQ Assay, a bias-controlled multiplex PCR. Per the source publication's procedure: The number of nucleated cells in each sample was estimated by amplification of reference gene primers within the assay. Sequence reads were collapsed and filtered to measure the absolute abundance of every unique TCRbeta CDR3 rearrangement. For each sample, productive Simpson clonality was calculated as the square root of Simpson's diversity index across productive rearrangements. Drawn from immuneACCESS, this table holds only the in-frame rearrangements with V and J called that TCRdb kept. Clones are partly lost; checked studies trace under half to an unresolved V gene and leave the rest unexplained. Clone size and the V and J calls come from that table; the DNA yielded D and trimming. The sample includes about 36,000 clones, with about 80% observed a single time. Of the sample, approximately 1.9% falls within the top ten clones.

Results the study describes overall, beyond this receptor: Clinical and demographic metadata were provided uncurated, with the amount varying by source and participant.

CDR1 and CDR2 are read off the germline V gene as SQVTM and ANQGSEA. The CDR3 contains 13 residues, cysteine and phenylalanine counted. Only CDR3 DNA remains: 39 bases, in frame from the first base. Trimmed from V: 7 bases; trimmed from J: 0 bases; junction bases lacking a gene match: 4. Comments on this clone: Its antigen remains undetermined. No base quality values were provided; no much bigger clone lies one nucleotide off.

Collaborating institutions collected whole blood in K2EDTA tubes following their own protocols. For TCRbeta analysis, collaborators shipped samples as frozen whole blood, isolated PBMCs, or DNA extracted from either of those sample types. The TCR was taken from a man between 60 and 75 years old with active COVID-19. This chain joins TRBV29-1 to TRBJ1-1; 8 bases in between match TRBD1. Source material: peripheral blood. Here the CDR3 is given as CSGEDRVNTEAFF. At the DNA level, the sequence is TGCAGCGGTGAGGACAGGGTGAACACTGAAGCTTTCTTT.